This T cell receptor beta chain was documented in a study of cytomegalovirus exposure and HLA in healthy donors. The PCR made use of 60 Vbeta and 13 Jbeta primers. The table came from immunoSEQ multiplex PCR; TCRdb's copy has only in-frame clones and leaves some out. This repertoire includes about 53,000 clones. Deletions cut 5 bases from V and 4 bases from J, with 14 bases between. The CDR3 covers 14 residues. CDR1 LNHDA and CDR2 SQIVND come from the germline V gene (reference sequence). Sequencing input: PBMCs. This clonotype was sampled from a man aged 18 to 29 in good health and CMV-seropositive. This chain joins TRBV19 and TRBJ1-2; TRBD1 might be the D (5 bases). The DNA of the CDR3 is TGTGCCAGTAGTCCAGATGGCGGGGGCTATGGCTACACCTTC. Translating it yields CASSPDGGGYGYTF.